This TCR beta chain was profiled in a study of blood T cell repertoires in COVID-19 (TCRdb year 2020). General notes on the study: Samples covering the acute and convalescent phases of COVID-19 were provided by collaborators in the United States, Italy and Spain. The material from the prospective study consisted of cDNA or gDNA derived from T cells, B-cell-depleted T cells, or PBMCs. Subjects who had been exposed to COVID-19, were actively infected with it, or had recovered from it provided the deeply sampled blood TCRbeta repertoires that made up the dataset. The repertoires were made available in a free public database intended to serve as a resource for research on the immune response to SARS-CoV-2. The samples were drawn from two sources: the first 160 participants of the ongoing ImmuneRACE study, and approximately 1,300 subjects contributed by 6 global collaborators. A de-identified subject ID, COVID-19 status, age in years and sex were almost always included in the sample metadata. Where HLA class I and class II types were available, the types were taken from metadata supplied by the sample provider, not from assay-based typing.

V and J lose 5 bases and 1 base, and a span of 18 bases separates them. From the cysteine through the phenylalanine, the CDR3 covers 16 amino acids. The sequence is cut down to CDR3 DNA, 48 bases in frame from base 1. Reading the germline V gene gives CDR1 SGHTA and CDR2 FQGNSA. What the authors observed across the whole study: How much clinical and demographic metadata was included differed by source and by participant, and the metadata was provided uncurated.

On this clone: Its antigen is not yet known. Base qualities are not provided; no much larger clone lies one nucleotide away.

TCRbeta CDR3 regions were amplified from genomic DNA by means of the immunoSEQ Assay, a bias-controlled multiplex PCR. Per the source publication's procedure: The number of nucleated cells in each sample was estimated by amplification of reference gene primers within the assay. To quantify the absolute abundance of each unique TCRbeta CDR3 rearrangement, sequence reads were collapsed and filtered. For each sample, productive Simpson clonality was calculated as the square root of Simpson's diversity index across productive rearrangements. TCRdb provides this immuneACCESS table in a form limited to in-frame rearrangements. Some clones are lacking; in checked studies, under half of them reflect an unresolved V gene, and why the rest are absent is not known. That table is the source of V, J and clone size, and D and trimming were worked out from the DNA. This sample gives around 180,000 clones in total; under 80% of them show up just once. The ten largest clones capture 3% of the sample.

Each collaborating institution followed its own protocols to collect whole blood in K2EDTA tubes. For TCRbeta analysis, collaborator samples were shipped as frozen whole blood, as isolated PBMCs, or as DNA extracted from either sample type. Specimen: peripheral blood. The sequence is built from TRBV7-2 and TRBJ2-7; TRBD1 is a weak D gene call, 6 bases matching. This TCR came from a woman older than 75 with acute or convalescent COVID-19. The CDR3 region: CASSPDPGAYSYEQYF. The nucleotide sequence reads TGTGCCAGCAGCCCGGACCCAGGGGCCTATTCCTACGAGCAGTACTTC.